This T cell receptor beta chain stems from a study of CD8 T cells in Susac syndrome (dated by TCRdb to the late 2010s). In the study overall: The study used repertoire sequencing to test whether antigen drove CD8+ T cell activation and differentiation in Susac syndrome. Study-wide conclusions, independent of this receptor: The TCR sequencing and HLA analysis was acknowledged to have included a relatively small number of individuals.

Trimming leaves V shorter by 3 bases and J shorter by 3 bases, with the junction holding 3 bases beyond the gene matches. The cysteine opens and the phenylalanine closes a CDR3 of 15 amino acids. Only the CDR3 DNA is retained, 45 bases long and in frame from the first base. As regards this clonotype: There is no known antigen for this receptor. The input lacks base qualities; no much larger clone sits a single base away.

RNA was extracted using the RNeasy kit, and about 0.5 to 1 ug of the RNA was reverse transcribed with random hexamers. The immunoSEQ multiplex PCR assay, covering 54 Vbeta and 13 Jbeta segments, was used to amplify TCR beta CDR3 regions. Bias from PCR amplification was corrected by using a synthetic template baseline for primer optimization and for computational correction. The original methods were these. Reads were annotated to V, D and J genes per IMGT and analyzed with immunoSEQ Analyzer, keeping only productive sequences. Clonality was calculated as one minus the Shannon entropy normalized by log2 of the number of productive unique sequences. For each patient and control, public and private clones were evaluated within the 100 most prevalent clones. Susac-specific clones were defined as absent from healthy and MS cohorts, over a thousand published viral clones and other ImmuneACCESS disease sequences. TCRdb trimmed the raw reads at Q25, called clones with MiXCR and kept productive beta chains. Duplicate CDR3 protein sequences are folded into a single record with the most common DNA and genes. The V and J calls follow TCRdb's processing rather than the paper's. The sample profile shows a few hundred thousand distinct CDR3 sequences; roughly nine tenths of them were found once. Of the sample, roughly 0.07% falls within the top ten clones.

High-throughput TCR beta sequencing profiled peripheral blood CD8+ and CD4+ T cells from healthy donors, Susac syndrome patients and multiple sclerosis patients. Treatment-naive patients with stable or active relapsing-remitting disease fulfilling revised McDonald criteria were used as multiple sclerosis controls. Bulk CD8+ and CD4+ T cells were purified by magnetic negative isolation, whereas CD8+ TEMRA cells were enriched by FACS. Blood was drawn into EDTA tubes, processed within 24 hours, and PBMCs were isolated by density gradient centrifugation. PBMCs intended for TCR sequencing were cryopreserved in liquid nitrogen and thawed later in a water bath at 37 degrees C. The sorted or isolated CD4+, CD8+ and CD8+ TEMRA cells had a purity of 90% or higher.

The TCR originated in a human donor with multiple sclerosis. The chain employs TRBV12-3 or TRBV12-4 and TRBJ2-7, with 12 bases matching TRBD2. Sequenced material: CD4+ T cells from PBMCs. The DNA sequence is given as TGTGCCAGCAGTTTTGGGACTAGCGGGCACTACGAGCAGTACTTC. This encodes CASSFGTSGHYEQYF.